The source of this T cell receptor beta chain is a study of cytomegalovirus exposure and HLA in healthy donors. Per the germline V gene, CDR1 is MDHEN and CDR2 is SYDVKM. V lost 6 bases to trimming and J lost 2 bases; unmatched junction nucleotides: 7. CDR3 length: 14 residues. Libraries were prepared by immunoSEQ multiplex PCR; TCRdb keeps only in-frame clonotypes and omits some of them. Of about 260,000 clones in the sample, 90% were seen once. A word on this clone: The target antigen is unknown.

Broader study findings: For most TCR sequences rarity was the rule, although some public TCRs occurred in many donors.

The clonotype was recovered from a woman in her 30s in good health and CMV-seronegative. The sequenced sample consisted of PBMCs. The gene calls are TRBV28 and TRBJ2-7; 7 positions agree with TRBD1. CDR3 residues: CASRRQGYTYEQYF. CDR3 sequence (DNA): TGTGCCAGCAGGCGACAGGGTTACACCTACGAGCAGTACTTC.